This record covers a single TCR beta chain. Its antigen is not known. The CDR3 consists of 16 residues. Germline values: CDR1 MNHEY, CDR2 SMNVEV (reference sequence). With 6 bases clipped from V and 1 base from J, the junction kept 7 bases outside the gene matches. The data derive from a study of graft-versus-host responses after intestinal transplantation. Overall study context: Anti-thymocyte globulin induction was given to all recipients, followed by tacrolimus and steroids for 2 to 4 years.

Measured with immunoSEQ multiplex PCR; TCRdb has only the in-frame clones, and not every one. The sample has about 64,000 clones, roughly 92% seen once. Study-level findings and limits: Declines in HvG clones occurring early post-transplant were associated with peak circulating GvH clone levels. Patients with graft-donor T cell macrochimerism had high graft-versus-host to host-versus-graft clonal ratios in allografts. In recipient marrow, GvH clones were found, and some appeared first in ileum or blood.

The chain links TRBV27 to TRBJ2-3; 10 nucleotides align to TRBD2. The receptor comes from a human patient who received an intestinal transplant, so some T cells may come from the graft donor. The sample in question was bone marrow, obtained roughly 110 weeks after intestinal transplantation. CDR3 region: CASSPLLAGGTDTQYF. For the CDR3, the DNA is TGTGCCAGCAGCCCGCTCCTAGCGGGGGGCACAGATACGCAGTATTTT.